This T cell receptor beta chain was identified during a study of long-term antiretroviral therapy in people with HIV. Worth noting for this clone: The antigen is undetermined.

Findings of the study overall: Clonal expansions arising prior to ART prevailed in the repertoire at every time point.

Germline V lookup: CDR1 SGHVS, CDR2 FNYEAQ. Trimming took 1 base from V and 0 from J; bases not matched to a gene: 8. This CDR3 spans 18 amino acids. Sequencing relied on immunoSEQ assay v3.0, run at survey level. Some clones are missing from TCRdb's copy, which holds only in-frame ones; the method was immunoSEQ multiplex PCR. In the table there are tens of thousands of clones, approximately 85% of which are singletons. The sequenced sample was unsorted PBMCs, obtained 0.8 years before starting antiretroviral therapy. The V gene is TRBV7-6, the J gene TRBJ2-1; 8 nucleotides agree with TRBD2. This receptor was obtained from a young man with HIV. CDR3 DNA sequence: TGTGCCAGCAGCTTAGTCAGCGGGGGCGGAAGCTCCTACAATGAGCAGTTCTTC. Amino acids: CASSLVSGGGSSYNEQFF.